This paragraph reports one T cell receptor (beta chain). What it binds is unknown. This sample is drawn from a study of cytomegalovirus exposure and HLA in healthy donors. Trimming cost V 7 bases and J 4 bases; bases outside gene matches: 5. This CDR3 is 14 amino acids long. Germline CDR1 is MNHNS and CDR2 is SASEGT. Study findings and constraints: Earlier findings revealed that most TCR beta V segments proved productive either about 90% or about 30% of the time. In all likelihood, a cluster of highly shared sequence variants was a sequencing artifact.

The PCR had 60 Vbeta and 13 Jbeta primers. The data were produced by immunoSEQ multiplex PCR, yet TCRdb's version contains in-frame clones alone and is incomplete. In the table there are approximately 170,000 clones, 60% to 80% of which are singletons. This chain connects TRBV6-1 to TRBJ2-3; 10 nucleotides line up with TRBD1. The source material was PBMCs. The receptor comes from a woman under 30 in good health and CMV-seronegative. The CDR3 DNA follows: TGTGCCAGCACCCTGACAGGGGGCGCAGATACGCAGTATTTT. Translating it yields CASTLTGGADTQYF.